This is a list of T cell receptor beta chains from one sample in a study of blood T cell repertoires in COVID-19. Profiled with immunoSEQ multiplex PCR; TCRdb holds only in-frame clones, not every one. The sample records 45,000 to 50,000 clones, 83% being singletons. The sample taken for sequencing was peripheral blood. Receptor source: a man older than 75 in a cohort sampled during active COVID-19. Both conserved end residues are part of each CDR3. A D gene is named only where the DNA matches it firmly. Size is stated for part of the rows, as once, few or many counts, or as a class when the clone is expanded.

>TRBV14|TRBD1|-|TRBJ1-2
TGTGCCAGCAGCCAGGCGACAGGGGGTAGATCCTATGGCTACACCTTC
CASSQATGGRSYGYTF
>TRBV9|-|-|TRBJ2-3
TGTGCCAGCAGCACCCGCGGGGGCTGGGTGGATACGCAGTATTTT
CASSTRGGWVDTQYF
>TRBV29-1|TRBD1|-|TRBJ1-2
TGCAGCGTTCCGACAGGGGCTAACTATGGCTACACCTTC
CSVPTGANYGYTF
>TRBV5-8|TRBD1|-|TRBJ2-3
TGTGCCAGCAGCGTCGGACAGGACTGGAATACGCAGTATTTT
CASSVGQDWNTQYF
>TRBV2|TRBD1|-|TRBJ1-6
TGTGCCGGCGGACAGGGGAATTCACCCCTCCACTTT
CAGGQGNSPLHF
>TRBV29-1|-|few|TRBJ1-1
TGCAGCGTTGAAAATGGGCAGAACACTGAAGCTTTCTTT
CSVENGQNTEAFF
>TRBV14|-|-|TRBJ1-6
TGTGCCAGCAGCCAAGAAAGACCGGGGGAGGTCAATTCACCCCTCCACTTT
CASSQERPGEVNSPLHF
>TRBV27|-|-|TRBJ2-1
TGTGCCAGCAGTTTTAGTCGTGTTGGGAAACAGTGGGGGCACTCCTACAATGAGCAGTTCTTC
CASSFSRVGKQWGHSYNEQFF
>TRBV6-1|TRBD1|-|TRBJ1-1
TGTGCCAGCAGTGATGCAGTTCTGGGCGACAGGGTGAACACTGAAGCTTTCTTT
CASSDAVLGDRVNTEAFF
>TRBV28|-|-|TRBJ1-2
TGTGCCAGCAGCTCTCCCCTCGGGGGGGCGTCTAACTATGGCTACACCTTC
CASSSPLGGASNYGYTF
>TRBV5-1|-|-|TRBJ1-1
TGCGCCAGCAGGTCGGGACACCCCTCGAACACTGAAGCTTTCTTT
CASRSGHPSNTEAFF
>TRBV7-2|-|-|TRBJ2-7
TGTGCCAGCAGCTTCCAAACGGGGAGCTCCTACGAGCAGTACTTC
CASSFQTGSSYEQYF
>TRBV5-8|TRBD2|-|TRBJ2-5
TGTGCCAGCAGCGCGGGGGGAGGAAGAGAGACCCAGTACTTC
CASSAGGGRETQYF
>TRBV19|TRBD1|-|TRBJ1-1
TGTGCCAGTAGTGCGGACAGGGACACTGAAGCTTTCTTT
CASSADRDTEAFF
>TRBV28|-|-|TRBJ2-6
TGTGCCAGCAGCCCCACAGGGTTCGCTGGGGCCAACGTCCTGACTTTC
CASSPTGFAGANVLTF
>TRBV5-1|TRBD1|-|TRBJ1-4
TGCGCCAGCAGAGACGGGACAGGCAATGAAAAACTGTTTTTT
CASRDGTGNEKLFF
>TRBV27|-|-|TRBJ1-1
TGTGCCAGCAGTTTAAACAGCATGAACACTGAAGCTTTCTTT
CASSLNSMNTEAFF
>TRBV11-2|TRBD1|-|TRBJ2-7
TGTGCCAGCAGCGCACCCGGGACAGCCTATTACGAGCAGTACTTC
CASSAPGTAYYEQYF
>TRBV7-9|TRBD1|-|TRBJ1-2
TGTGCCAGCAGCCCTAGGGACAGGGCCTATGGCTACACCTTC
CASSPRDRAYGYTF
>TRBV5-4|-|few|TRBJ1-6
TGTGCCAGCAGCTTGGAGCAGGGAAATTCACCCCTCCACTTT
CASSLEQGNSPLHF
>TRBV10-3|-|-|TRBJ1-1
TGTGCCATCAAAGGGCCAGGGGCCACTGAAGCTTTCTTT
CAIKGPGATEAFF
>TRBV7-9|TRBD1|-|TRBJ1-3
TGTGCCAGCAGCTCGAAGGACAGGGGTGGAAACACCATATATTTT
CASSSKDRGGNTIYF
>TRBV6-2/TRBV6-3|TRBD1|-|TRBJ2-7
TGTGCCAGCAGCCGGACAGGTTCCTACGAGCAGTACTTC
CASSRTGSYEQYF
>TRBV7-2|TRBD1|-|TRBJ2-2
TGTGCCAGCAGTATTGGGACAGGGAGGACCGGGGAGCTGTTTTTT
CASSIGTGRTGELFF
>TRBV10-3|TRBD1|few|TRBJ1-5
TGTGCCATCAGTAAGGACAGGGCCGGCAATCAGCCCCAGCATTTT
CAISKDRAGNQPQHF
>TRBV9|-|-|TRBJ2-7
TGTGCCAGCAGCGTAGCGGCCGGGGAGCAGTACTTC
CASSVAAGEQYF
>TRBV11-2|-|-|TRBJ2-7
TGTGCCAGCAGCTTAGACGGGAGAAACTCCTACGAGCAGTACTTC
CASSLDGRNSYEQYF
>TRBV30|TRBD2|-|TRBJ2-3
TGTGCCTGGAGTGTCCAACTAGCGGGAGGTTCAGATACGCAGTATTTT
CAWSVQLAGGSDTQYF